This is a list of T cell receptor beta chains from one sample in a study of blood T cell repertoires in COVID-19. Profiling relied on immunoSEQ multiplex PCR, and the TCRdb table lists in-frame clones only, not all of them. The sample consists of 40,000 or so clones, around 90% of them appearing once. The sequenced sample was peripheral blood. The receptors derive from a man aged 60-69 years with active or convalescent COVID-19. The CDR3 runs from the conserved cysteine through the conserved F or W. The D gene is left open where the match is weak. Some rows have no size entry. The others give once, few or many, or a class for an expanded clone.

CSASAGILITEQYF,TGCAGCGCATCGGCCGGGATTTTAATAACCGAGCAGTACTTC,-,TRBV29-1,TRBJ2-7,once
CASSLAFSLALIGDEQFF,TGTGCCAGCAGCTTGGCCTTTTCACTAGCGCTTATCGGTGATGAGCAGTTCTTC,TRBD2,TRBV5-8,TRBJ2-1,-
CASSHLAGGRETQYF,TGTGCCAGCAGCCACCTAGCGGGAGGCCGCGAGACCCAGTACTTC,TRBD2,TRBV7-6,TRBJ2-5,-
CAISAGTGGTEAFF,TGTGCCATATCCGCCGGGACAGGTGGCACTGAAGCTTTCTTT,TRBD1,TRBV10-3,TRBJ1-1,once
CASKPPGLNTGELFF,TGCGCCAGCAAACCACCGGGACTGAACACCGGGGAGCTGTTTTTT,-,TRBV5-1,TRBJ2-2,once
CASSPTTPAGNIQYF,TGTGCCAGCAGTCCAACCACCCCCGCCGGAAACATTCAGTACTTC,-,TRBV28,TRBJ2-4,-
CATSSLDTQYF,TGTGCCACCAGCTCCCTAGATACGCAGTATTTT,-,TRBV24-1,TRBJ2-3,-
CASSSRGTSASTYEQYF,TGTGCCAGCAGCTCTCGTGGGACTAGCGCCAGTACCTACGAGCAGTACTTC,TRBD2,TRBV7-2,TRBJ2-7,once
CATRRGTGVSYEQYF,TGTGCCACGCGTCGTGGGACAGGGGTCTCCTACGAGCAGTACTTC,TRBD1,TRBV10-3,TRBJ2-7,-
CATSRGVFPTSGRAIEQYF,TGTGCCACCAGCAGAGGGGTATTTCCCACTAGCGGGAGGGCCATCGAGCAGTACTTC,TRBD2,TRBV15,TRBJ2-7,-
CASTGGGTTTEAFF,TGTGCCAGCACCGGCGGGGGCACCACTACCGAAGCTTTCTTT,-,TRBV6-6,TRBJ1-1,-
CASSHSTDSLNTEAFF,TGCGCCAGCAGCCACTCAACCGACAGTTTGAACACTGAAGCTTTCTTT,-,TRBV4-1,TRBJ1-1,once
CASSNHVVGNEKLFF,TGTGCCAGCAGTAACCACGTGGTGGGCAATGAAAAACTGTTTTTT,-,TRBV28,TRBJ1-4,-
CASSAFSNSPLHF,TGCGCCAGCAGTGCCTTTTCTAATTCACCCCTCCACTTT,-,TRBV10-1,TRBJ1-6,-
CATPGQGAGELFF,TGCGCCACCCCGGGACAGGGGGCCGGGGAGCTGTTTTTT,TRBD1,TRBV10-2,TRBJ2-2,-
CASSPGGTANEKLFF,TGTGCCAGCAGTCCGGGGGGGACAGCGAATGAAAAACTGTTTTTT,TRBD1,TRBV28,TRBJ1-4,-
CASSYDRVIGTQYF,TGTGCCAGCAGTTACGACAGGGTGATTGGGACCCAGTACTTC,TRBD1,TRBV6-2/TRBV6-3,TRBJ2-5,-
CASSPQPTGPRHF,TGTGCCAGCAGCCCTCAGCCGACAGGCCCTCGGCATTTT,-,TRBV7-8,TRBJ1-3,-
CASSTDTYSGANVLTF,TGTGCCAGCAGCACGGACACCTACTCTGGGGCCAACGTCCTGACTTTC,-,TRBV5-4,TRBJ2-6,-
CASSDPQGYNEQFF,TGCGCCAGCAGCGATCCACAGGGGTACAATGAGCAGTTCTTC,TRBD1,TRBV5-1,TRBJ2-1,-
CASSLGEVTGELFF,TGTGCCAGCAGCTTAGGAGAGGTGACCGGGGAGCTGTTTTTT,-,TRBV13,TRBJ2-2,few
CASSYSTTSGRSYEQYF,TGTGCCAGCAGTTACTCGACGACTAGCGGGAGGTCCTACGAGCAGTACTTC,TRBD2,TRBV6-2/TRBV6-3,TRBJ2-7,-
CTSSLISGMPSEQYF,TGCACCAGCAGTCTGATTAGCGGGATGCCGTCTGAGCAGTACTTC,-,TRBV1,TRBJ2-7,-
CASRRKGDYGYTF,TGTGCCAGCAGGAGGAAGGGGGACTATGGCTACACCTTC,-,TRBV12-3/TRBV12-4,TRBJ1-2,-
CASSLVQDEQYF,TGTGCCAGCAGCTTGGTCCAGGACGAGCAGTACTTC,-,TRBV5-5,TRBJ2-7,-
CASSLFASGSVSTDTQYF,TGTGCCAGCAGTTTATTTGCTAGCGGGAGTGTTTCGACAGATACGCAGTATTTT,TRBD2,TRBV27,TRBJ2-3,-
CASSEYSRGKNIQYF,TGTGCCAGTAGTGAGTACAGTCGGGGAAAAAACATTCAGTACTTC,-,TRBV19,TRBJ2-4,-
CASSQDLPSRLGGQETQYF,TGTGCCAGCAGCCAAGATTTGCCATCCCGTCTTGGGGGGCAAGAGACCCAGTACTTC,-,TRBV14,TRBJ2-5,-
CASRPRDIRSNSYEQYF,TGCGCCAGCAGACCTCGGGACATAAGGTCTAACTCCTACGAGCAGTACTTC,-,TRBV5-1,TRBJ2-7,-
CASSQAPGLAFSANEQFF,TGCGCCAGCAGCCAGGCTCCAGGACTAGCGTTTTCTGCGAATGAGCAGTTCTTC,TRBD2,TRBV4-3,TRBJ2-1,-
CASSLSPGQSYEQYF,TGTGCCAGCAGCTTATCCCCGGGACAGAGCTACGAGCAGTACTTC,TRBD1,TRBV7-2,TRBJ2-7,-
CASSHLFQTLRSYEQYF,TGTGCCAGCAGCCATTTGTTCCAGACTCTCCGGTCCTACGAGCAGTACTTC,-,TRBV3-1/TRBV3-2,TRBJ2-7,-
CASSPSGSTDTQYF,TGTGCCAGCAGCCCCAGCGGGAGCACAGATACGCAGTATTTT,-,TRBV7-7,TRBJ2-3,once
CASRGANDNEQFF,TGTGCCAGCAGGGGGGCGAACGACAATGAGCAGTTCTTC,-,TRBV12-3/TRBV12-4,TRBJ2-1,-
CASSRTRGNTIYF,TGTGCCAGCAGTAGAACGAGGGGAAACACCATATATTTT,-,TRBV6-5,TRBJ1-3,-
CAWSALAGDEQYF,TGTGCCTGGTCGGCGCTAGCGGGAGACGAGCAGTACTTC,TRBD2,TRBV30,TRBJ2-7,-
CATSEPTSGAHNEQFF,TGTGCCACCAGTGAACCGACTAGCGGAGCCCACAATGAGCAGTTCTTC,TRBD2,TRBV24-1,TRBJ2-1,-
CSVEIQGSEQYF,TGCAGCGTTGAAATACAGGGTTCCGAGCAGTACTTC,-,TRBV29-1,TRBJ2-7,-
CSVVSGGKEKLFF,TGCAGCGTTGTCTCCGGGGGAAAGGAAAAACTGTTTTTT,-,TRBV29-1,TRBJ1-4,-
CASSVASGRAYNEQFF,TGTGCCAGCAGCGTCGCCAGCGGGAGGGCCTACAATGAGCAGTTCTTC,TRBD2,TRBV9,TRBJ2-1,-
CAISSALSGSLLYEQYF,TGTGCCATCAGTTCAGCACTCAGCGGGAGTCTTCTCTACGAGCAGTACTTC,TRBD2,TRBV10-3,TRBJ2-7,-
CASSDASGRFQKYF,TGTGCCAGCAGTGACGCTAGCGGGAGGTTTCAGAAGTACTTC,TRBD2,TRBV6-1,TRBJ2-7,-
CASSFLAGEGEQFF,TGTGCCAGCAGTTTCCTAGCGGGAGAGGGTGAGCAGTTCTTC,TRBD2,TRBV5-4,TRBJ2-1,-
CASIHPPGGNGADTQYF,TGTGCCAGTATCCATCCACCCGGGGGTAATGGGGCAGATACGCAGTATTTT,-,TRBV19,TRBJ2-3,-
CASSPDTGNQPQHF,TGTGCCAGCAGCCCCGACACTGGCAATCAGCCCCAGCATTTT,-,TRBV5-5,TRBJ1-5,few
CASSSLAGGLAGANVLTF,TGTGCCAGCAGCTCCTTGGCGGGAGGGCTGGCTGGGGCCAACGTCCTGACTTTC,TRBD2,TRBV7-9,TRBJ2-6,-
CASSAQLDTTLYSNQPQHF,TGTGCCAGCAGTGCCCAGCTGGACACAACCCTATATAGCAATCAGCCCCAGCATTTT,-,TRBV6-1,TRBJ1-5,-
CASSAITPGLAGAKDTQYF,TGTGCCAGCAGTGCGATAACTCCGGGACTAGCGGGAGCGAAAGATACGCAGTATTTT,TRBD2,TRBV2,TRBJ2-3,-
CASSVAWDSQKYSNQPQHF,TGTGCCAGCAGCGTAGCTTGGGACAGCCAAAAGTATAGCAATCAGCCCCAGCATTTT,TRBD1,TRBV9,TRBJ1-5,once
CASSPPMQGTTSRSGNTIYF,TGTGCCAGCTCACCACCTATGCAGGGAACGACATCCCGCTCTGGAAACACCATATATTTT,-,TRBV18,TRBJ1-3,-
CASSYTRETQYF,TGTGCCAGCAGTTATACTAGAGAGACCCAGTACTTC,-,TRBV28,TRBJ2-5,-
CAWGGSPGGQPQHF,TGTGCCTGGGGAGGGTCGCCGGGTGGTCAGCCCCAGCATTTT,-,TRBV30,TRBJ1-5,few
CASSLGAGGFNNEQFF,TGTGCCAGCAGTTTGGGAGCGGGAGGATTCAACAATGAGCAGTTCTTC,TRBD2,TRBV27,TRBJ2-1,-
CASTQGGRATEAFF,TGTGCCAGCACCCAAGGGGGCAGGGCCACTGAAGCTTTCTTT,TRBD1,TRBV6-6,TRBJ1-1,-
CASSLGHKTYEQYF,TGTGCCAGCAGCTTGGGACACAAAACCTACGAGCAGTACTTC,-,TRBV7-2,TRBJ2-7,-
CASSQAELGYGYTF,TGTGCCAGCAGTCAAGCGGAGCTAGGCTATGGCTACACCTTC,-,TRBV27,TRBJ1-2,-
CASRGTKVDTQYF,TGTGCAAGCCGAGGGACAAAGGTGGATACGCAGTATTTT,-,TRBV6-5,TRBJ2-3,-
CASSQSSVMNTEAFF,TGCGCCAGCAGTCAATCGTCGGTCATGAACACTGAAGCTTTCTTT,-,TRBV23-1,TRBJ1-1,-
CASSLAPSSYNEQFF,TGTGCCAGCAGCCTAGCCCCCAGCTCCTACAATGAGCAGTTCTTC,-,TRBV9,TRBJ2-1,-